This TCR beta chain originates from a study of blood T cell repertoires in COVID-19. The data were produced by immunoSEQ multiplex PCR, yet TCRdb's version contains in-frame clones alone and is incomplete. The sample shows approximately 220,000 clones, under 90% of them seen only once. The sequencing sample was made of peripheral blood. This receptor was obtained from a woman aged 60-70 years who had recovered from COVID-19.

The CDR3 spells CASGPTGTGANVLTF. As DNA, the CDR3 is TGTGCCAGCGGACCGACAGGGACTGGGGCCAACGTCCTGACTTTC. The V and J genes are TRBV2 and TRBJ2-6, with 7 bases that match TRBD1. This CDR3 is 15 amino acids long. V trimming: 8 bases; J trimming: 2 bases; junction bases outside the gene matches: 6. Germline V gene data show CDR1 as SNHLY and CDR2 as FYNNEI.